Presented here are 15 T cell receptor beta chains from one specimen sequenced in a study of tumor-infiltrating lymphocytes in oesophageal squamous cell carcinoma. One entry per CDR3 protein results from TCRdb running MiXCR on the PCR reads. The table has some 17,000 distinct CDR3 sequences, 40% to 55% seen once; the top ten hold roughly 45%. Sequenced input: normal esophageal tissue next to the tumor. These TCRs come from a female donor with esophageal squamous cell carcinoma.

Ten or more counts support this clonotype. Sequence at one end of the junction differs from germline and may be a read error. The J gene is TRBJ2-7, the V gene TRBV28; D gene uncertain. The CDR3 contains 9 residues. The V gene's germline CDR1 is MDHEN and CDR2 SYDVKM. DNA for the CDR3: TGTGCCAGCAGTTTTCGAGTCGGTTGG. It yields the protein CASSFRVGW. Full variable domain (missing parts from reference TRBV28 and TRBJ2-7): DVKVTQSSRYLVKRTGEKVFLECVQDMDHENMFWYRQDPGLGLRLIYFSYDVKMKEKGDIPEGYSVSREKKERFSLILESASTNQTSMYLCASSFRVGWGPGTRLTVT.

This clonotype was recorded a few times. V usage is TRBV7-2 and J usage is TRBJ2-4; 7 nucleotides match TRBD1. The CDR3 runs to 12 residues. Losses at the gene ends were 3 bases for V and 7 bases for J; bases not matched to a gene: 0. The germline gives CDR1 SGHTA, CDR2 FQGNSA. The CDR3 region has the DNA TGTGCCAGCAGCTTGACAGGGAACATTCAGTACTTC. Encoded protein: CASSLTGNIQYF. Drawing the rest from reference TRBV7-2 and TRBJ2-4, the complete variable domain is GAGVSQSPSNKVTEKGKDVELRCDPISGHTALYWYRQSLGQGLEFLIYFQGNSAPDKSGLPSDRFSAERTGGSVSTLTIQRTQQEDSAVYLCASSLTGNIQYFGAGTRLSVL.

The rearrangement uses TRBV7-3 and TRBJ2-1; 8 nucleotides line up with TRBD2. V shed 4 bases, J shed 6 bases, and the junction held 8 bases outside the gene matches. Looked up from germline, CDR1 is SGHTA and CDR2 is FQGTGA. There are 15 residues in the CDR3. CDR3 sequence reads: CASSSRGGRGNEQFF. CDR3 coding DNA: TGTGCCAGCAGCTCACGGGGGGGCCGAGGCAATGAGCAGTTCTTC.

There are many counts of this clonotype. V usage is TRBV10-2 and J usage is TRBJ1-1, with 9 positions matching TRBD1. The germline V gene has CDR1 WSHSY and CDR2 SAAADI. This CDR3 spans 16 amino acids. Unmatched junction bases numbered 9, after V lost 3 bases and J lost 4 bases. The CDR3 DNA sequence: TGCGCCAGCAGTGAACAAACCGGGACAGGGCCCACTGAAGCTTTCTTT. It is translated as CASSEQTGTGPTEAFF.

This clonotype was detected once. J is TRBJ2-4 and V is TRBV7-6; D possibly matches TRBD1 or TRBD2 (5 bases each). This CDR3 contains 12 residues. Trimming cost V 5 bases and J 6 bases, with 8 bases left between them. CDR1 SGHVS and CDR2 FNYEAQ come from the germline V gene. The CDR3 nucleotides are TGTGCCAGCAGCCTAGGGACAAACATTCAGTACTTC. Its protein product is CASSLGTNIQYF.

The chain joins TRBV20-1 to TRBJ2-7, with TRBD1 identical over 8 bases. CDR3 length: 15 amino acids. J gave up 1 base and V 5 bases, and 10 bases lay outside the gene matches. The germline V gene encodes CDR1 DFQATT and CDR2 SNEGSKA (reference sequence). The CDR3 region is CSASAPRGQSYEQYF. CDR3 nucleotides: TGCAGTGCTTCAGCACCCAGGGGGCAATCCTACGAGCAGTACTTC.

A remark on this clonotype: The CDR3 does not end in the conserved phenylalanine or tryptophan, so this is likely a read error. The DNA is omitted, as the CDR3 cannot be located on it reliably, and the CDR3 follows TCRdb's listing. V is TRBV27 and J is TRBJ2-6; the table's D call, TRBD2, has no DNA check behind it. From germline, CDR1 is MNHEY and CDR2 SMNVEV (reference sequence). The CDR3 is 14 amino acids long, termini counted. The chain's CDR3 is CASSPGYSEQFFGA.

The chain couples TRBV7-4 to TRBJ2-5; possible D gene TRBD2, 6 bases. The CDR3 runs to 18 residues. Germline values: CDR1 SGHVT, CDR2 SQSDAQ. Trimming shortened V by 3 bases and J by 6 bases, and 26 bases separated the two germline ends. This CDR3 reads CASSFFGVSGDPRQTQYF. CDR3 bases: TGTGCCAGCAGCTTTTTTGGAGTTAGCGGAGACCCCCGGCAGACCCAGTACTTC.

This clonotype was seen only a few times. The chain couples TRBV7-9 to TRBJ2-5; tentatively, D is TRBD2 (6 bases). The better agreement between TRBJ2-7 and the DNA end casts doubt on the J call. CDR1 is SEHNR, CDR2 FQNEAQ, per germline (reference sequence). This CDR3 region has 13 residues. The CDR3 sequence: CASIGGTSYEQYF. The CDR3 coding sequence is TGTGCCAGCATCGGCGGGACCTCCTACGAGCAGTACTTC.

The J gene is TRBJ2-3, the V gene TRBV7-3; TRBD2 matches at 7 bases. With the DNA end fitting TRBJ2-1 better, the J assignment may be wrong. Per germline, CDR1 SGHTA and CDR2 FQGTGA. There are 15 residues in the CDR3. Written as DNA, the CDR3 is TGTGCCAGCAGCTTCTACGGGGAGGGCAGCTATGAGCAGTTCTTC. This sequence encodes CASSFYGEGSYEQFF.

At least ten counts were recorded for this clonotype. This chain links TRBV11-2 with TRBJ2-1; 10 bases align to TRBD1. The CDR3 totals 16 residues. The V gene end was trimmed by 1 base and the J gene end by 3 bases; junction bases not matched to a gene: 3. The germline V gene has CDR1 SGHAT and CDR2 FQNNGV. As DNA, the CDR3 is TGTGCCAGCAGCTTAGCCGGGACAGGGGTCTACAATGAGCAGTTCTTC. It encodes CASSLAGTGVYNEQFF.

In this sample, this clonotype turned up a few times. In DNA, the CDR3 is TGTGCCAGCAGCTCCAACGCGGGAGAACTGGATACGCAGTATTTT. Residues: CASSSNAGELDTQYF. V usage is TRBV7-2 and J usage is TRBJ2-3, with 7 nucleotides matching TRBD2. The CDR3 extends over 15 amino acids. The germline gives CDR1 SGHTA, CDR2 FQGNSA. The ends lost 4 bases at V and 6 bases at J; junction bases unmatched: 10. Full variable domain (remainder filled in from reference TRBV7-2 and TRBJ2-3): GAGVSQSPSNKVTEKGKDVELRCDPISGHTALYWYRQSLGQGLEFLIYFQGNSAPDKSGLPSDRFSAERTGGSVSTLTIQRTQQEDSAVYLCASSSNAGELDTQYFGPGTRLTVL.

CDR3 coding DNA: TGTGCCAGCAGCCCCACCAGACGGAACACTGAAGCTTTCTTT. Protein product: CASSPTRRNTEAFF. The V call is TRBV7-2, the J call TRBJ1-1; no clear D gene. The germline CDR1 and CDR2 sequences are SGHTA and FQGNSA. V was cut by 5 bases and J by 1 base, with 11 bases left in between. The CDR3 sequence is 14 residues long.

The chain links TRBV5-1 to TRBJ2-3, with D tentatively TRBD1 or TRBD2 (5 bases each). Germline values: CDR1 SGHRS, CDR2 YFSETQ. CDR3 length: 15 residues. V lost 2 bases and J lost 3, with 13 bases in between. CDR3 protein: CASSLEGLGTDTQYF. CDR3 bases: TGCGCCAGCAGCTTAGAGGGGTTAGGTACAGATACGCAGTATTTT.

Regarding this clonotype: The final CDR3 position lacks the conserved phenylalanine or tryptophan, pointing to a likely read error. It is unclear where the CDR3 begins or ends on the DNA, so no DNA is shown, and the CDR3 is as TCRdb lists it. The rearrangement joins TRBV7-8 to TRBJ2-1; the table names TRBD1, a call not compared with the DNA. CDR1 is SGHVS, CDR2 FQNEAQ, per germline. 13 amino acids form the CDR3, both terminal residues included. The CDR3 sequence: CASSSISTGSLER.